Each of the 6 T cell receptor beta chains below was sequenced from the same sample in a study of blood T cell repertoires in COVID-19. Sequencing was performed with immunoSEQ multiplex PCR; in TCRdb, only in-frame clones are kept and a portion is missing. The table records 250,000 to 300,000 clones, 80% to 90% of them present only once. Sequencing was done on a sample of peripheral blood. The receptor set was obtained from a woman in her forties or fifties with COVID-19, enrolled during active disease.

In DNA, the CDR3 is TGTGCCAGCAGCCAAGACCTGACTAGCGGGAACCATGAGCAGTACTTC. Translated: CASSQDLTSGNHEQYF. J is TRBJ2-7 and V is TRBV3-1 (or the pseudogene TRBV3-2), with 11 bases aligning to TRBD2. Germline values: CDR1 LGHDT, CDR2 YNNKEL (reference sequence). With V trimmed by 0 bases and J by 7 bases, 8 bases remained unmatched. The CDR3 extends over 16 amino acids.

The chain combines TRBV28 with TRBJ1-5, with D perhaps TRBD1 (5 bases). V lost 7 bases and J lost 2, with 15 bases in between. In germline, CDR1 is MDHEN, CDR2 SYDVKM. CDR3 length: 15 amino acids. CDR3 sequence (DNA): TGTGCCAGCATCGGCCCCAGGGTTGGCAATCAGCCCCAGCATTTT. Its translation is CASIGPRVGNQPQHF.

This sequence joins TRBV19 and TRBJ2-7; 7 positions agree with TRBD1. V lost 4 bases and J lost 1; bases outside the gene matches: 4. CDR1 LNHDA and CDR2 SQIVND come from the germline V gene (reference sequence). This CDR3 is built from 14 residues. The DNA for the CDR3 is TGTGCCAGTAGTACCTCGGACAGGTCCTACGAGCAGTACTTC. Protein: CASSTSDRSYEQYF.

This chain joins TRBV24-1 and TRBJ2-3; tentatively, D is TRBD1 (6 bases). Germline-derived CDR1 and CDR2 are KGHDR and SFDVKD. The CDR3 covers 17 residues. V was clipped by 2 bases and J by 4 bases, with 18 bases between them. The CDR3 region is CATSDSTGQGSPDTQYF. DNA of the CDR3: TGTGCCACCAGTGATTCCACGGGGCAGGGGAGTCCAGATACGCAGTATTTT.

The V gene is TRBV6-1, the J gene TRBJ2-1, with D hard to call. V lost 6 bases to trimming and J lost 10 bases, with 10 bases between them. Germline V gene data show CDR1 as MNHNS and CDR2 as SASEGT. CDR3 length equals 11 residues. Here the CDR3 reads CASRNEEEQFF. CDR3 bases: TGTGCCAGCAGAAACGAGGAGGAGCAGTTCTTC.

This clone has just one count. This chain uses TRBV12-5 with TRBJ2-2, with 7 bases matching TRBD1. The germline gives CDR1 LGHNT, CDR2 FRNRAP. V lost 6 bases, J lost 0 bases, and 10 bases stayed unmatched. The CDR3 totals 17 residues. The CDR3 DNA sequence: TGTGCTAGTGGCCCGGACAGGCCCCTAACGAACACCGGGGAGCTGTTTTTT. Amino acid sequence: CASGPDRPLTNTGELFF.